The T cell receptor beta chain described here comes from a study of brain T cells in children with intractable seizures. Time point given: blood from clinic visit 5 months post-surgery; TSC patient then seizure free. The sequenced cases were selected for having the highest brain T cell transcript signatures. J gave up 5 bases and V 3 bases, and 7 bases lay outside the gene matches. CDR3 length: 15 amino acids. Germline CDR1 is KGHSH and CDR2 is LQKENI. Sequenced by immunoSEQ multiplex PCR; TCRdb stores in-frame clones only, minus some. The sample contains 340,000 or so clones, approximately 93% of which appear only once.

The rearrangement joins TRBV18 to TRBJ2-7; 10 bases agree with TRBD2. The material sequenced was peripheral blood, taken roughly 5 months after surgery. The sequence was collected from a boy younger than two with tuberous sclerosis and intractable seizures. The CDR3 sequence is CASSPQAGGPHEQYF. CDR3 nucleotide sequence: TGTGCCAGCTCACCGCAAGCGGGAGGGCCCCACGAGCAGTACTTC. Full variable domain (outside the CDR3, taken from reference TRBV18 and TRBJ2-7): NAGVMQNPRHLVRRRGQEARLRCSPMKGHSHVYWYRQLPEEGLKFMVYLQKENIIDESGMPKERFSAEFPKEGPSILRIQQVVRGDSAAYFCASSPQAGGPHEQYFGPGTRLTVT.